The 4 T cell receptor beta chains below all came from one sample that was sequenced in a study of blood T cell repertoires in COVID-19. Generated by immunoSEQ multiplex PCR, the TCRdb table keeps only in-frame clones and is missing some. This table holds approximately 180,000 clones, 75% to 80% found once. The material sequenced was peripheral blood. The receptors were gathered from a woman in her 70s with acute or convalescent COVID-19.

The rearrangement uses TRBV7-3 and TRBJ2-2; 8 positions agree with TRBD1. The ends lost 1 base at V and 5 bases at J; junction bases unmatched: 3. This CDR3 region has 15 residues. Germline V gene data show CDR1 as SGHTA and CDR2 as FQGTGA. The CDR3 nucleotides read TGTGCCAGCAGCTTAAGAACAGGGGGAACCGGGGAGCTGTTTTTT. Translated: CASSLRTGGTGELFF.

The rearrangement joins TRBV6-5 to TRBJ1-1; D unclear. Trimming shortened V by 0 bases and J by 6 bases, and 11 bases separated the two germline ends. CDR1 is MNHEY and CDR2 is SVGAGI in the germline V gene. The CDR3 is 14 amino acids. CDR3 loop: CASSYSGGYAEAFF. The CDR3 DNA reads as TGTGCCAGCAGTTACTCGGGCGGGTACGCTGAAGCTTTCTTT.

CDR3 residues: CSVDRDRAYNEQFF. The CDR3 bases are TGCAGCGTTGACCGGGACAGGGCCTACAATGAGCAGTTCTTC. V is TRBV29-1 and J is TRBJ2-1, with 9 positions matching TRBD1. CDR1 and CDR2 (germline): SQVTM, ANQGSEA. The CDR3 runs 14 residues. After removal of 3 bases from V and 2 bases from J, the junction contained 2 bases not matched to a gene.

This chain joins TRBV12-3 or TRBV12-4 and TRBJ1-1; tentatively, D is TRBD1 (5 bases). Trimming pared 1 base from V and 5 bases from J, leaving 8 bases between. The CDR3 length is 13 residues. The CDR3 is CASSLEGATEAFF. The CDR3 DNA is TGTGCCAGCAGTTTAGAAGGGGCGACTGAAGCTTTCTTT.